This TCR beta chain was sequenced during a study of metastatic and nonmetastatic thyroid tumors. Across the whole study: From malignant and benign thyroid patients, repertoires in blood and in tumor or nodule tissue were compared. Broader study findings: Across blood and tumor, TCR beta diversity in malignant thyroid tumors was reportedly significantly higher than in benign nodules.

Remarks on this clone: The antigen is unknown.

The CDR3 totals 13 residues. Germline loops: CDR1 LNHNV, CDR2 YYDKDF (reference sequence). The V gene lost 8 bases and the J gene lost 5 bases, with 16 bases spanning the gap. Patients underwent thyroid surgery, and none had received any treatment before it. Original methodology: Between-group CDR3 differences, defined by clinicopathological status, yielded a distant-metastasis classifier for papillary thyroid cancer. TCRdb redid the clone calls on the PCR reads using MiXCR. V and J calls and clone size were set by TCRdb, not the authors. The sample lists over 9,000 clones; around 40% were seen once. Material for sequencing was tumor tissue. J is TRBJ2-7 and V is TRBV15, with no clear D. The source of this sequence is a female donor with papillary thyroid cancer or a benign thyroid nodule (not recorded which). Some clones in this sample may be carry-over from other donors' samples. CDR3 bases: TGTGCCACCGCCGGTCTAGGGCGTGACGAGCAGTACTTC. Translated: CATAGLGRDEQYF.